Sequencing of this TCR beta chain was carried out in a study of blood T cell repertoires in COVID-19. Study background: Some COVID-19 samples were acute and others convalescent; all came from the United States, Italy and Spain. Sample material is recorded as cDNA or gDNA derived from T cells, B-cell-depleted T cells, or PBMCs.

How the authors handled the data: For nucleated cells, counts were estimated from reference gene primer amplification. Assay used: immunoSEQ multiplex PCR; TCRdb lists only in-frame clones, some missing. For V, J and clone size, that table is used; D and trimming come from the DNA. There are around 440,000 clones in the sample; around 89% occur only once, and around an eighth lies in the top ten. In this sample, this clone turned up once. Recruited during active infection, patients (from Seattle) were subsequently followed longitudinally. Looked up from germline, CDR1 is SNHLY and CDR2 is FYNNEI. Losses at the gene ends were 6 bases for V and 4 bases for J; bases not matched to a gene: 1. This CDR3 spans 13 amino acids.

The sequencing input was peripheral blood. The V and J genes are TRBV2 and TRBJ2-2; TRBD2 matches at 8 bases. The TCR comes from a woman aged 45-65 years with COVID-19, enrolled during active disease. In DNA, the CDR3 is TGTGCCAGCAGACGGGGGGGCACCGGGGAGCTGTTTTTT. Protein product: CASRRGGTGELFF.